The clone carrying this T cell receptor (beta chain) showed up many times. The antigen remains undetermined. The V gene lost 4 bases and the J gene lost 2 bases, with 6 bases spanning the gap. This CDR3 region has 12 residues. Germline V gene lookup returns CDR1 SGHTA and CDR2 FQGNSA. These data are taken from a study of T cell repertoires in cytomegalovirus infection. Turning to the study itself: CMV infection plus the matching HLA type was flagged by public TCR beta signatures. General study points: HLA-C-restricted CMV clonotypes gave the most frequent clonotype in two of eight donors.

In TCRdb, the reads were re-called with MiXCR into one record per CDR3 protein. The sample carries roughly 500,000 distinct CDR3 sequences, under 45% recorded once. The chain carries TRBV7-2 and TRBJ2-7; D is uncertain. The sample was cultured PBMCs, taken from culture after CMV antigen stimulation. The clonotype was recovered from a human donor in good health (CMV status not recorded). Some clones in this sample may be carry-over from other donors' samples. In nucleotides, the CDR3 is TGTGCCAGCAGCTCCTCCCCCTACGAGCAGTACTTC. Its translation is CASSSSPYEQYF.